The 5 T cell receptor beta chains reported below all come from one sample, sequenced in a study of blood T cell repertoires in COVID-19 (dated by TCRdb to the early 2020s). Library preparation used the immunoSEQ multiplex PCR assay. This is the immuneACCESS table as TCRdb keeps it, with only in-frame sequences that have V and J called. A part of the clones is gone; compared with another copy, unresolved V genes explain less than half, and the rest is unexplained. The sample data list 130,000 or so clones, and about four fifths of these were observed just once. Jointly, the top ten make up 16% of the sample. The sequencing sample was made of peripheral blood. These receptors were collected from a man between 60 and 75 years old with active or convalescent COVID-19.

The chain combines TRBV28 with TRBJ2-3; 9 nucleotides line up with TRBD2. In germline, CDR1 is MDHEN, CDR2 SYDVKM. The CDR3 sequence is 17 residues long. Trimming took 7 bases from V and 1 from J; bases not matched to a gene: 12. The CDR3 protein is CASTNGDIAGGTDTQYF. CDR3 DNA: TGTGCCAGCACCAATGGAGATATAGCGGGAGGCACAGATACGCAGTATTTT.

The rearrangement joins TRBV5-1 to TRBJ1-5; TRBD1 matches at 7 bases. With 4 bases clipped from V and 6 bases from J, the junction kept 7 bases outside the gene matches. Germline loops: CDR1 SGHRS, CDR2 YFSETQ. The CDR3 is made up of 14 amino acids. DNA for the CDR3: TGCGCCAGCAGCCTCACAGGGGAGAGTCAGCCCCAGCATTTT. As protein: CASSLTGESQPQHF.

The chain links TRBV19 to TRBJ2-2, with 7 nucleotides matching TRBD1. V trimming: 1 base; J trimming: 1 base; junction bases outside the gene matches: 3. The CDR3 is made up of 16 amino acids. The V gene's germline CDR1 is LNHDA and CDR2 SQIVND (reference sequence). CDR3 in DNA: TGTGCCAGTAGTATAGGGACAGGTTGGAACACCGGGGAGCTGTTTTTT. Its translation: CASSIGTGWNTGELFF.

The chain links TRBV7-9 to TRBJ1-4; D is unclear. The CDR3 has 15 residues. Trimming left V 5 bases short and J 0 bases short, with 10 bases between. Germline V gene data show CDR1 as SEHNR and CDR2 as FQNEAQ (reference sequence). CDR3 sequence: CASSPHGATNEKLFF. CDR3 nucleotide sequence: TGTGCCAGCAGCCCCCACGGTGCAACTAATGAAAAACTGTTTTTT.

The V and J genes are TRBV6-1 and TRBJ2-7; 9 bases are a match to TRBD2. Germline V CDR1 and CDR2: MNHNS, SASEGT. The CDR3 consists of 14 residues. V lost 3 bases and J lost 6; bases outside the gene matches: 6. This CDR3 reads CASSDLGLAGEQYF. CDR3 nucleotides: TGTGCCAGCAGTGACCTGGGACTAGCTGGCGAGCAGTACTTC.